This T cell receptor beta chain was retrieved from a study of shared clonotypes between healthy human individuals. Study-wide points: A generally larger estimated richness was seen in naive subsets than in memory subsets. In a few donors, about 5% of naive CD4 clonotypes appeared in common. Non-shared clonotypes were found to have lower generation probabilities than the clonotypes that were shared by all four of the sorted-subset donors.

The CDR3 covers 18 residues. Trimming took 0 bases from V and 4 from J, leaving 20 bases between them. Germline CDR1 reads LGHNA; CDR2 reads YSLEER. Only Caucasian adults living in Nashville, Tennessee served as donors. Regarding this clone: Its antigen is currently unknown.

Assay: immunoSEQ multiplex PCR; the TCRdb copy retains only in-frame clones and omits some. Of over a million clones listed, roughly 98% were seen once; the top ten hold roughly 0.42%. This rearrangement joins TRBV4-3 to TRBJ2-3; D is unclear. The receptor was isolated from a man aged 25 to 40 in good health. The specimen was naive CD4+ T cells sorted from blood. Stated subset: CD45RA+ positively selected. The CDR3 protein is CASSQDRLLPFVADTQYF. The CDR3 bases are TGCGCCAGCAGCCAAGATAGGTTGCTACCCTTCGTGGCAGATACGCAGTATTTT.